The 26 T cell receptor beta chains reported below all come from one sample, sequenced in a study of tumor-infiltrating lymphocytes in glioblastoma multiforme. TCRB libraries came from RNA via three nested multiplex PCR rounds. TCRdb re-analysed the multiplex PCR reads in MiXCR, keeping a single row per CDR3 protein. This sample has 15,000 to 20,000 distinct CDR3 sequences, with 65% to 75% found just once. Sequencing was carried out using peripheral blood. The receptor source for this set is a male donor with glioblastoma.

This clonotype turned up a few times. With a much larger clone just one base away, this may be a read error. V gene TRBV5-6 combines with J gene TRBJ2-6; the D call may be TRBD1 or TRBD2 (5 bases each). The V gene's germline CDR1 is SGHDT and CDR2 YYEEEE. The CDR3 is 15 residues long. The CDR3 here is CASSLVDSGANVLAF. The CDR3 region has the DNA TGTGCCAGCAGCTTGGTGGACTCTGGGGCCAACGTCCTGGCTTTC.

A note on this clonotype: The conserved phenylalanine or tryptophan is not found at the CDR3 terminus, so this likely reflects a read error. The chain uses TRBV30 and TRBJ2-7, with D tentatively TRBD1 or TRBD2 (6 bases each). Germline V lookup: CDR1 GTSNPN, CDR2 SVGIG (reference sequence). Trimming left V 5 bases short and J 6 bases short, with 23 bases between. This CDR3 region has 15 residues. The CDR3 coding sequence is TGTGCCTGGTCACCCCCGGGGGCGGCCACCTGCGAGCAGTACCTC. This translates into CAWSPPGAATCEQYL.

V and J are TRBV11-2 and TRBJ2-2; D might be TRBD1 or TRBD2, each matching 5 bases. V was cut by 5 bases and J by 5 bases, with 18 bases left in between. The V gene's germline CDR1 is SGHAT and CDR2 FQNNGV. The CDR3 consists of 16 residues. Here the CDR3 DNA reads TGTGCCAGCAGCCAAGCTCGGGAAGGGGTAACCGGGGAGCTGTTTTTT. Its translation is CASSQAREGVTGELFF.

This clonotype was observed many times. The chain recombines TRBV5-1 with TRBJ2-5, with D perhaps TRBD1 (6 bases). With 4 bases removed from V and 5 bases from J, the gap between germline ends came to 15 bases. In germline, CDR1 is SGHRS, CDR2 YFSETQ. CDR3 size: 14 residues. The CDR3 loop reads CASSIQGSRETQYF. DNA of the CDR3: TGCGCCAGCAGCATACAGGGATCAAGGGAGACCCAGTACTTC.

The chain couples TRBV2 to TRBJ1-4, with 7 bases aligning to TRBD1. CDR3 length: 12 residues. Per the germline V gene, CDR1 is SNHLY and CDR2 is FYNNEI. V was pared by 9 bases and J by 7 bases, with 5 bases of the junction left unmatched. The CDR3, as DNA: TGTGCCAGGAGACAGGGCGCTGAAAAACTGTTTTTT. Its protein is CARRQGAEKLFF.

This clonotype was observed many times. The CDR3 nucleotides are TGCAGTGCTAGGGCACCGGGGGTCGATCAGCCCCAGCATTTT. It translates to CSARAPGVDQPQHF. The genes are TRBV20-1 and TRBJ1-5, with D tentatively TRBD1 (5 bases). The V end was cut by 3 bases, the J end by 5 bases, with 14 bases between. The CDR3 runs to 14 residues. Germline V gene lookup returns CDR1 DFQATT and CDR2 SNEGSKA (reference sequence).

The rearrangement links TRBV11-2 to TRBJ2-2; tentative D call: TRBD1 (5 bases). The CDR3 is 13 residues long. V gave up 8 bases and J gave up 4 bases, with 11 bases separating them. The germline V gene has CDR1 SGHAT and CDR2 FQNNGV. CDR3 region: CASLRQTTGELFF. CDR3 DNA: TGTGCCAGCCTGAGACAGACCACCGGGGAGCTGTTTTTT.

A note on this clonotype: Lacking the conserved final phenylalanine or tryptophan, this CDR3 likely reflects a read error. The chain combines TRBV11-2 with TRBJ2-7; D unclear. The length of the CDR3 is 12 residues. V shed 2 bases and J shed 9 bases, with 11 bases lying between them. CDR1 SGHAT and CDR2 FQNNGV come from the germline V gene. The DNA for the CDR3 is TGTGCCAGCAGCTTAAGGCCCGCACGGCAGTACTTA. This sequence encodes CASSLRPARQYL.

Of note for this clonotype: One junction end does not reproduce the germline sequence, and a read error may be involved. This chain joins TRBV10-3 and TRBJ2-7; TRBD1 matches 9 bases. The CDR3 is made up of 19 amino acids. CDR1 and CDR2 from the germline V gene are ENHRY and SYGVKD. CDR3 in DNA: TGTGCCATCAGTGAGTACTTATCAGCGGCGGGACAGGGTCCCTACGAGCAGCACTTC. Encoded protein: CAISEYLSAAGQGPYEQHF.

The chain carries TRBV6-5 and TRBJ1-1; TRBD1 agrees at 9 bases. This CDR3 contains 15 residues. V lost 6 bases and J lost 3; bases outside the gene matches: 8. Germline V gene data show CDR1 as MNHEY and CDR2 as SVGAGI. For the CDR3, the DNA is TGTGCCAGCAGGGGACAGGGAGGGGCAGACACTGAAGCTTTCTTT. This gives the protein CASRGQGGADTEAFF.

This clonotype was seen once. The V call is TRBV20-1, the J call TRBJ1-1; D is perhaps TRBD1 (5 bases). V gave up 2 bases and J gave up 7 bases, with 17 bases separating them. Germline V gives CDR1 DFQATT, CDR2 SNEGSKA (reference sequence). The CDR3 is 14 amino acids. The CDR3: CSARQGGPQDEAFF. For the CDR3, the DNA is TGCAGTGCTAGACAGGGTGGTCCCCAAGATGAAGCTTTCTTT.

Remarks on this clonotype: Just one base apart from a much larger clone, this may be a read error. The CDR3 DNA is TGTGCCAGCAGTTTAGACAGAACCCCCGGGGAGCTGTTTTTT. Protein product: CASSLDRTPGELFF. The J gene is TRBJ2-2, the V gene TRBV28, with a possible D match to TRBD1 (5 bases). The CDR3 has 14 amino acids. Germline V gives CDR1 MDHEN, CDR2 SYDVKM. With 2 bases removed from V and 6 bases from J, the gap between germline ends came to 10 bases.

The chain employs TRBV20-1 and TRBJ2-5; D remains unclear. Germline loops: CDR1 DFQATT, CDR2 SNEGSKA (reference sequence). Trimming cost V 6 bases and J 2 bases, with 13 bases left between them. CDR3 size: 13 residues. The CDR3 DNA reads as TGCAGTGCCAGACTCGAAGGGCAAGAGACCCAGTACTTC. This encodes CSARLEGQETQYF.

This clonotype was seen repeatedly, ten times or more. The chain is built from TRBV6-5 and TRBJ1-2; 7 bases are a match to TRBD1. The CDR3 is made up of 15 amino acids. V shed 0 bases, J shed 2 bases, and the junction held 3 bases outside the gene matches. Germline V gives CDR1 MNHEY, CDR2 SVGAGI. Here the CDR3 DNA reads TGTGCCAGCAGTTACTCACGGACAGGCAACTATGGCTACACCTTC. It translates to CASSYSRTGNYGYTF.

On this clonotype itself: One junction end disagrees with the germline gene, perhaps due to a read error. J is TRBJ2-7 and V is TRBV5-1; 16 nucleotides line up with TRBD2. Germline V CDR1 and CDR2: SGHRS, YFSETQ. The CDR3 runs 18 residues. The CDR3 DNA reads TGCGCCAGCAGCTTGGTCGGGACTAGCGGGAGGGCTGTCTACAAGCAATACTTC. The encoded protein is CASSLVGTSGRAVYKQYF.

The chain joins TRBV7-8 to TRBJ2-1, with 8 positions matching TRBD1. CDR1 SGHVS and CDR2 FQNEAQ come from the germline V gene. V was pared by 4 bases and J by 5 bases, with 4 bases of the junction left unmatched. This CDR3 has 14 amino acids. Written as DNA, the CDR3 is TGTGCCAGCAGCTCCTGGACAGGGCACAATGAGCAGTTCTTC. Translating it yields CASSSWTGHNEQFF.

This chain links TRBV24-1 with TRBJ2-4, with 10 bases matching TRBD1. This CDR3 spans 18 amino acids. Germline CDR1 and CDR2: KGHDR and SFDVKD. V gave up 3 bases and J gave up 3 bases; unmatched junction bases: 10. The CDR3 DNA reads TGTGCCACCAGTGATGGCGGACAGGGGGTTTTGGGCAAAAACATTCAGTACTTC. Translating it yields CATSDGGQGVLGKNIQYF.

As concerns this clonotype: Compared with germline, one end of the junction differs, possibly owing to a read error. The chain uses TRBV11-3 and TRBJ1-1; D uncertain. This CDR3 has 13 residues. Germline V gene data show CDR1 as SGHNT and CDR2 as YENEEA. The CDR3, as DNA: TGTGTCAGCAGCTTACGTGAGTCCACTGAAGTTTTCTTT. Residues: CVSSLRESTEVFF.

As to this clonotype: The junction differs from germline at one of its ends, possibly a read error. The rearrangement joins TRBV11-2 to TRBJ2-3; TRBD2 might be the D (6 bases). This CDR3 contains 14 residues. Germline CDR1 SGHAT, CDR2 FQNNGV. The CDR3 nucleotides are TGCGCCAGTAGGGATTCTAGCGTTGGAGATACGCAGTATTTT. As protein: CASRDSSVGDTQYF. The entire variable domain, with the rest obtained from reference TRBV11-2 and TRBJ2-3, is as follows: EAGVAQSPRYKIIEKRQSVAFWCNPISGHATLYWYQQILGQGPKLLIQFQNNGVVDDSQLPKDRFSAERLKGVDSTLKIQPAKLEDSAVYLCASRDSSVGDTQYFGPGTRLTVL.

The chain combines TRBV20-1 with TRBJ1-6; maybe TRBD1 (6 bases). This CDR3 has 18 residues. Per germline, CDR1 DFQATT and CDR2 SNEGSKA (reference sequence). Trimming stripped 0 bases from V and 0 bases from J, with 15 bases between. The CDR3 region is CSARERGDIFSYNSPLHF. DNA of the CDR3: TGCAGTGCTAGAGAAAGAGGGGACATTTTCTCCTATAATTCACCCCTCCACTTT.

There are many counts of this clonotype. The chain joins TRBV29-1 to TRBJ2-5, with D uncertain. The CDR3 loop spans 12 amino acids. Germline loops: CDR1 SQVTM, CDR2 ANQGSEA. Trimming took 7 bases from V and 2 from J, leaving 11 bases between them. This CDR3 is CSASPIQETQYF. CDR3 DNA sequence: TGCAGCGCCTCCCCGATACAAGAGACCCAGTACTTC.

This clonotype was detected many times. This sequence joins TRBV10-3 and TRBJ1-2; the D gene is possibly TRBD1 (5 bases). The V gene's germline CDR1 is ENHRY and CDR2 SYGVKD. V shed 9 bases and J shed 0 bases, with 11 bases lying between them. There are 13 residues in the CDR3. As DNA, the CDR3 is TGTGCCATAGGGACGGCCACTAACTATGGCTACACCTTC. Translated: CAIGTATNYGYTF.

This chain connects TRBV20-1 to TRBJ2-1; 8 bases align to TRBD2. The CDR3 is 19 amino acids. CDR1 DFQATT and CDR2 SNEGSKA come from the germline V gene (reference sequence). V lost 3 bases, J lost 0 bases, and 16 bases stayed unmatched. The CDR3 loop is CSASGHGSGSEISYNEQFF. CDR3 sequence (DNA): TGCAGTGCTAGTGGTCACGGCAGCGGGAGCGAGATCTCCTACAATGAGCAGTTCTTC.

This clonotype was seen a single time. The chain couples TRBV7-9 to TRBJ2-7; 9 nucleotides match TRBD1. This CDR3 has 16 amino acids. The junction had 11 bases not matched to a gene; V was cut back by 6 bases and J by 2 bases. Germline V CDR1 and CDR2: SEHNR, FQNEAQ (reference sequence). The CDR3 loop is CASRSTRQGVTYEQYF. The CDR3 coding sequence is TGTGCCAGCAGGAGCACGAGACAGGGGGTAACCTACGAGCAGTACTTC. The whole variable domain, filled in from reference TRBV7-9 and TRBJ2-7, reads DTGVSQNPRHKITKRGQNVTFRCDPISEHNRLYWYRQTLGQGPEFLTYFQNEAQLEKSRLLSDRFSAERPKGSFSTLEIQRTEQGDSAMYLCASRSTRQGVTYEQYFGPGTRLTVT.

Details on this clonotype: A much larger clone is a single base away; this may be a read error. The CDR3 end shows no conserved phenylalanine or tryptophan, and so a read error is likely. The chain is built from TRBV20-1 and TRBJ2-1; TRBD2 matches 9 bases. This CDR3 region has 13 residues. V was pared by 0 bases and J by 10 bases, with 4 bases of the junction left unmatched. Germline V gene data show CDR1 as DFQATT and CDR2 as SNEGSKA (reference sequence). CDR3: CSARDPSGAEQFY. The CDR3 DNA reads as TGCAGTGCTAGAGATCCTAGCGGGGCCGAGCAGTTCTAC.

In its sample, this clonotype was seen a few times. The chain joins TRBV2 to TRBJ2-1; 7 nucleotides align to TRBD2. The V gene's germline CDR1 is SNHLY and CDR2 FYNNEI. The V and J ends lost 3 bases and 5 bases, in that order; junction bases with no gene match: 1. CDR3 length: 13 residues. In nucleotides, the CDR3 is TGTGCCAGCAGTGACGGGACTAACAATGAGCAGTTCTTC. This gives the protein CASSDGTNNEQFF.